Listed below are T cell receptor beta chains from one sample, sequenced in a study of identical twins. TCRdb recomputed calls from the 5' RACE reads with MiXCR, one row per CDR3 protein. The top ten hold roughly 0.56% of the sample, which has some 500,000 distinct CDR3 sequences, approximately 14% seen once. The same specimen was also included in a second study, on yellow fever vaccine responses in identical twins.

Material for sequencing was CD4+ T cells sorted from blood. Source of these receptors: a woman under 30 in good health. The conserved cysteine and the conserved F or W are not part of the CDR3 here.

ASSPSGLAQLSEQF TRBJ2-1 TRBV3-1
SARQVRPNSYEQY TRBJ2-7 TRBV20-1
ASSATGTGIASNQPQH TRBJ1-5 TRBV2
ASRAGGGTDTQY TRBJ2-3 TRBV11-2
ATSRDGGLGNNEQF TRBJ2-1 TRBV15
ASSSGEFYSTEAF TRBJ1-1 TRBV5-1
ASSSGAYNEQF TRBJ2-1 TRBV12-3/TRBV12-4
ASSLRGTANEQF TRBJ2-1 TRBV5-1
ASSVELPRGQETQY TRBJ2-5 TRBV9
ASSLVGKGTEAF TRBJ1-1 TRBV7-2
ASSSGGTGNIQY TRBJ2-4 TRBV12-3/TRBV12-4
ASSQDWSSEQY TRBJ2-7 TRBV3-1
ASSVALVNSNEQF TRBJ2-1 TRBV9
ASSYKSQPQH TRBJ1-5 TRBV3-1
ASSPRALAGGLETQY TRBJ2-5 TRBV11-2
SATGASGRAPNEQF TRBJ2-1 TRBV20-1
ASSLRTSGGPNSYNEQF TRBJ2-1 TRBV11-2
SAYGGSTDTQY TRBJ2-3 TRBV20-1
ASSQTFGTFLFDEQF TRBJ2-1 TRBV7-2
ASSPAGTLNTEAF TRBJ1-1 TRBV5-5
ASSPQGTPNTGELF TRBJ2-2 TRBV12-3/TRBV12-4
SVELATAELF TRBJ2-2 TRBV29-1
ASRIDRGWGYT TRBJ1-2 TRBV3-1
ASSPPGVTYEQY TRBJ2-7 TRBV28
ASSFPRVGKDTQY TRBJ2-3 TRBV7-2
ASSPGGGLTYEQY TRBJ2-7 TRBV7-2
ASSLAGANTEAF TRBJ1-1 TRBV7-8
ASSLVMGSYNEQF TRBJ2-1 TRBV7-9
AWSPSKTQY TRBJ2-5 TRBV30
ASSQDPLYNEQF TRBJ2-1 TRBV3-1
ASSLAVAGVSVEQY TRBJ2-7 TRBV12-3/TRBV12-4
ASSAGTGGGNTQY TRBJ2-3 TRBV2